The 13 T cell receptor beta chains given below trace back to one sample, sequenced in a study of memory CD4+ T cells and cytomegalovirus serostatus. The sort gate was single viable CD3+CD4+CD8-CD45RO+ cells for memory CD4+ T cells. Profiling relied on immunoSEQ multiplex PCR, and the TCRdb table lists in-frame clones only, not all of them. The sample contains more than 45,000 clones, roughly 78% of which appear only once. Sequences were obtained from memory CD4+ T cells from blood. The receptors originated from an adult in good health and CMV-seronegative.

In DNA form, the CDR3 reads TGTGCCACCTGGACTAGCGGGAGGACCGGGGAGCTGTTTTTT. Translated, it gives CATWTSGRTGELFF. The chain joins TRBV28 to TRBJ2-2, with 14 bases matching TRBD2. The J segment lost 5 bases and the V segment lost 10 bases, leaving 3 bases of the junction unmatched. Germline CDR1 is MDHEN and CDR2 is SYDVKM. The CDR3 spans 14 residues.

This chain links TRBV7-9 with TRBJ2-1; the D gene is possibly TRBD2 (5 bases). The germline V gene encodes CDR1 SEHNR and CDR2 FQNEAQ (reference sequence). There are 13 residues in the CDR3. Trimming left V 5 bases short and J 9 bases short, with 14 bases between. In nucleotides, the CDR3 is TGTGCCAGCAGCCCGGGAAGGAGTAGTGAGCAGTTCTTC. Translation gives CASSPGRSSEQFF.

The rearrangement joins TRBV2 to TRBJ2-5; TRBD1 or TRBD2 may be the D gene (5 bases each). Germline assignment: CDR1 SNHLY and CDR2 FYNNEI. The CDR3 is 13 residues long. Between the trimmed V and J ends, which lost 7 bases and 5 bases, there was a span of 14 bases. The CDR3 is CASKREGDETQYF. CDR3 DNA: TGTGCCAGCAAACGGGAAGGGGACGAGACCCAGTACTTC.

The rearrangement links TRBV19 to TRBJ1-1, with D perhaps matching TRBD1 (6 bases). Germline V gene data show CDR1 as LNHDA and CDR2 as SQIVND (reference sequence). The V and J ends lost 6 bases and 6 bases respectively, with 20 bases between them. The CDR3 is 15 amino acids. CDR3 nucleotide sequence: TGTGCCAGTAGCCCAGGCCGGGGGCGAGCATCTGAAGCTTTCTTT. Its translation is CASSPGRGRASEAFF.

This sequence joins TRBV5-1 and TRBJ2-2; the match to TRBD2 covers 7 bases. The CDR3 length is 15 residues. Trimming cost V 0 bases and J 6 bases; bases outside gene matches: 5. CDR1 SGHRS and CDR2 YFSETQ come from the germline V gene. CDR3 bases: TGCGCCAGCAGCTTGGCGGGGGGAAGTCCCGGGGAGCTGTTTTTT. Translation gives CASSLAGGSPGELFF. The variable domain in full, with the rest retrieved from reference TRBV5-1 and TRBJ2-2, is KAGVTQTPRYLIKTRGQQVTLSCSPISGHRSVSWYQQTPGQGLQFLFEYFSETQRNKGNFPGRFSGRQFSNSRSEMNVSTLELGDSALYLCASSLAGGSPGELFFGEGSRLTVL.

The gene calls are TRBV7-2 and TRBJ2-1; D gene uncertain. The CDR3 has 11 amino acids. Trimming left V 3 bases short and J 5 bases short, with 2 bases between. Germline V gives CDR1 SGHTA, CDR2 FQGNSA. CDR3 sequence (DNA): TGTGCCAGCAGCTTTAACAATGAGCAGTTCTTC. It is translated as CASSFNNEQFF. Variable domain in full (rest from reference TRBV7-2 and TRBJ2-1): GAGVSQSPSNKVTEKGKDVELRCDPISGHTALYWYRQSLGQGLEFLIYFQGNSAPDKSGLPSDRFSAERTGGSVSTLTIQRTQQEDSAVYLCASSFNNEQFFGPGTRLTVL.

CDR3 residues: CASSLSRDRRGEQYF. The CDR3 region has the DNA TGTGCCAGCAGTTTATCCCGGGACAGGAGGGGTGAGCAGTACTTC. This sequence joins TRBV5-4 and TRBJ2-7; TRBD1 agrees at 8 bases. The junction had 14 bases not matched to a gene; V was cut back by 5 bases and J by 7 bases. This CDR3 is 15 amino acids long. Germline V gene lookup returns CDR1 SGHNT and CDR2 YYREEE (reference sequence).

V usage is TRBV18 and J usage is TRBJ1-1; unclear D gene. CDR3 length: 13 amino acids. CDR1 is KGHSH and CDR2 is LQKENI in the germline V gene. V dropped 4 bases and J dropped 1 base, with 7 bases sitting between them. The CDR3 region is CASSLGKNTEAFF. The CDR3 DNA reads TGTGCCAGCTCACTTGGGAAGAACACTGAAGCTTTCTTT.

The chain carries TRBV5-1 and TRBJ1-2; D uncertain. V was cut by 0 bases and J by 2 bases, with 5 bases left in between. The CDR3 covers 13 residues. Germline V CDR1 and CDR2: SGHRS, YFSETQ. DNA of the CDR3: TGCGCCAGCAGCTTGGCCGTGAACTATGGCTACACCTTC. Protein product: CASSLAVNYGYTF.

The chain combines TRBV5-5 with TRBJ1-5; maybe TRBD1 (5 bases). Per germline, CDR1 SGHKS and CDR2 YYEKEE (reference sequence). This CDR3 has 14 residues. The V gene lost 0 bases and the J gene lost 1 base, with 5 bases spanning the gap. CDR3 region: CASSLGGSNQPQHF. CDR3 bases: TGTGCCAGCAGCTTGGGGGGGAGCAATCAGCCCCAGCATTTT.

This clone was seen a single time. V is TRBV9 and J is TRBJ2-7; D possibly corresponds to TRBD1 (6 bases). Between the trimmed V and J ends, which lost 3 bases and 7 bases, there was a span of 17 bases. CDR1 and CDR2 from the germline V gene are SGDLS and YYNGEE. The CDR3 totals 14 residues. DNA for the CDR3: TGTGCCAGCAGCGAAGGGAACAGGGAGAGGGAGCAGTACTTC. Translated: CASSEGNREREQYF.

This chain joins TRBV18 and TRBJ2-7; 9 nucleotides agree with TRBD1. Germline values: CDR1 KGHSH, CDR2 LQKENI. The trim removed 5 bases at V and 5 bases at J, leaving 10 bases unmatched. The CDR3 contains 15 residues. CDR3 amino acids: CASSKATGGIDEQYF. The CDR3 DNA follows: TGTGCCAGCTCAAAGGCGACAGGGGGTATAGACGAGCAGTACTTC.

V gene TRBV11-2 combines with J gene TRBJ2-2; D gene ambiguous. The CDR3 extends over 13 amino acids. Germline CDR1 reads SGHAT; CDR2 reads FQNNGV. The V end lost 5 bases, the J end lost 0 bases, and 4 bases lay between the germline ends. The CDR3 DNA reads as TGTGCCAGCAGCCCTTCGAACACCGGGGAGCTGTTTTTT. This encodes CASSPSNTGELFF.